The sequence of this TCR beta chain was determined in a study of cytotoxic CD8 clonotypes in ibrutinib-treated CLL. For the study at large: Within the patient group, some 11 were relapsed/refractory and over 14 treatment-naive, and 17 were IGHV unmutated. When averaged across all of the samples, the counts came to a few hundred thousand productive templates and 85,000 to 95,000 productive rearrangements.

Germline V gene data show CDR1 as MNHEY and CDR2 as SVGAGI. This CDR3 is 15 amino acids long. Germline trimming cut 6 bases from V and 5 bases from J; bases unmatched to any gene: 6. Assay used: immunoSEQ multiplex PCR; TCRdb lists only in-frame clones, some missing. The sample carries tens of thousands of clones, over 60% recorded once. This chain uses TRBV6-5 with TRBJ2-2; 10 nucleotides agree with TRBD2. The source was PBMCs, collected after 12 months of ibrutinib treatment. This TCR was sampled from a human donor with chronic lymphocytic leukemia. The CDR3 bases are TGTGCCAGCAGCTCTGGGACTAGCGCGACCGGGGAGCTGTTTTTT. Translating it yields CASSSGTSATGELFF.